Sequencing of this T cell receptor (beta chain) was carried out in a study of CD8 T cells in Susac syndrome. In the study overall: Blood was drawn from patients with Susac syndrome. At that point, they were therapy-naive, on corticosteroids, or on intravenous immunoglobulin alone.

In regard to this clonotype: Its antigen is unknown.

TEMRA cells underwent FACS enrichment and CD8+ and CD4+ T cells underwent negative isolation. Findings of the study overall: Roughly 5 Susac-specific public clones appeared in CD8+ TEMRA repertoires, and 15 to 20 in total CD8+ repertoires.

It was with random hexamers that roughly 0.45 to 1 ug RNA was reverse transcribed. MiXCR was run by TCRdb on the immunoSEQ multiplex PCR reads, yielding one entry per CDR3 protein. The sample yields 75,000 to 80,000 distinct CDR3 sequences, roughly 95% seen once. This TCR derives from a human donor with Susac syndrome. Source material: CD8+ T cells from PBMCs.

In DNA form, the CDR3 reads TGTGCCAGGGAACGGGTTAGCTCCTATAATTCACCCCTCCACTTT. This encodes CARERVSSYNSPLHF. The chain combines TRBV11-2 with TRBJ1-6; no definite D call. With 9 bases removed from V and 0 bases from J, the gap between germline ends came to 12 bases. This CDR3 contains 15 residues. Germline V gene sequence: CDR1 SGHAT, CDR2 FQNNGV.